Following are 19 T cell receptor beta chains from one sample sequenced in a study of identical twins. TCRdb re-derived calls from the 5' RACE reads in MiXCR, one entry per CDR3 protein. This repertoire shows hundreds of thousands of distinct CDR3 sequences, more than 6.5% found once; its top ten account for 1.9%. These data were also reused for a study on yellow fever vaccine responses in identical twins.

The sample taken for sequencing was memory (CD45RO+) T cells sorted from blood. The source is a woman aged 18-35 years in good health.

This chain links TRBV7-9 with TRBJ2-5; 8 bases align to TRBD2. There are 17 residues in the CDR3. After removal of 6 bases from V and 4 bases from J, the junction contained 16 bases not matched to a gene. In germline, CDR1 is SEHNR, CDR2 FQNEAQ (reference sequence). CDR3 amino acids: CASSSPSGLDFSETQYF. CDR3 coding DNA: TGTGCCAGCAGTTCTCCTAGCGGGCTAGATTTTTCAGAGACCCAGTACTTC. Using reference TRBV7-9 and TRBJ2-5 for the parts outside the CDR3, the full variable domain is DTGVSQNPRHKITKRGQNVTFRCDPISEHNRLYWYRQTLGQGPEFLTYFQNEAQLEKSRLLSDRFSAERPKGSFSTLEIQRTEQGDSAMYLCASSSPSGLDFSETQYFGPGTRLLVL.

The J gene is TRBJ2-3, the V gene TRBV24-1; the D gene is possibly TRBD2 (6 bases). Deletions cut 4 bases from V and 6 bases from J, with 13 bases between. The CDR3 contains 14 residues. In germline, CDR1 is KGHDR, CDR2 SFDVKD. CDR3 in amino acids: CATSDSGVSDTQYF. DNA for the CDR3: TGTGCCACCAGTGACTCGGGGGTATCGGATACGCAGTATTTT.

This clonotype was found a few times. The CDR3 DNA reads TGCGCCAGCAGGGACAGCTCGTATAATTCACCCCTCCACTTT. Amino acids: CASRDSSYNSPLHF. V is TRBV4-3 and J is TRBJ1-6; tentative D call: TRBD1 (6 bases). From germline, CDR1 is LGHNA and CDR2 YSLEER. The CDR3 consists of 14 residues. The V end lost 6 bases, the J end lost 4 bases, and 10 bases lay between the germline ends.

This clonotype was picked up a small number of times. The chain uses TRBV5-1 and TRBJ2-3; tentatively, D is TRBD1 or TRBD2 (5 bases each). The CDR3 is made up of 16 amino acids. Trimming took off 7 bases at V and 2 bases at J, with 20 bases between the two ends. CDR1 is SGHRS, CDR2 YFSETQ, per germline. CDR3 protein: CASALAQGVPTDTQYF. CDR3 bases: TGCGCCAGCGCCCTTGCCCAGGGAGTCCCCACAGATACGCAGTATTTT.

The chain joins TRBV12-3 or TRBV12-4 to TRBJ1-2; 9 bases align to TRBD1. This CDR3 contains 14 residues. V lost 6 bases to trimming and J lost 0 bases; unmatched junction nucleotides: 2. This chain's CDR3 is CASSRTGANYGYTF. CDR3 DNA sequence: TGTGCCAGCAGCCGGACAGGGGCTAACTATGGCTACACCTTC.

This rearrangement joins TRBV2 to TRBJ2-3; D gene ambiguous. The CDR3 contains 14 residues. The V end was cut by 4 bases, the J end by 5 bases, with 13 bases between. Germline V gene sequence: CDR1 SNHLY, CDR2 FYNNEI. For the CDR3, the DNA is TGTGCCAGCAGTGTGAGAACAGTGGGAGATACGCAGTATTTT. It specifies CASSVRTVGDTQYF.

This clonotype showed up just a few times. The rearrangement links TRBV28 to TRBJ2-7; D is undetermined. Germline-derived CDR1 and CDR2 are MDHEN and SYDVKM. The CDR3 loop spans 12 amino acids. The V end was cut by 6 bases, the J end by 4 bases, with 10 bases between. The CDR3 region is CASSSPLYEQYF. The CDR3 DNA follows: TGTGCCAGCAGCTCACCCCTATACGAGCAGTACTTC.

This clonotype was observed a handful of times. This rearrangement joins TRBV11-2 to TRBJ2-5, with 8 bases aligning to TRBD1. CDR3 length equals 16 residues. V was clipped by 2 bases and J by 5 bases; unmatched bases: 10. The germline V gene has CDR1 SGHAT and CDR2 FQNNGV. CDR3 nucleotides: TGTGCCAGCAGCTTAAAAAGACAGGGGCCGAGGGAGACCCAGTACTTC. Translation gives CASSLKRQGPRETQYF.

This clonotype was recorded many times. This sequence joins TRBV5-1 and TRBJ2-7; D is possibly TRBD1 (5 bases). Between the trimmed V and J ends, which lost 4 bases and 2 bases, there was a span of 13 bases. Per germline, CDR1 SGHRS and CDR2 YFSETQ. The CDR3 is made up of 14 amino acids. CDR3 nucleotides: TGCGCCAGCAGCCCGGACACTATACCCTACGAGCAGTACTTC. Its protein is CASSPDTIPYEQYF.

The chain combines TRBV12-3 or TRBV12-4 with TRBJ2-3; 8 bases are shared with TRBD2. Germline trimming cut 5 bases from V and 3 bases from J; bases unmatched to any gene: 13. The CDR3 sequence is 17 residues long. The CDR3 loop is CASSRIRGGPLTDTQYF. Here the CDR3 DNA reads TGTGCCAGCAGTCGAATCCGGGGGGGCCCTTTAACAGATACGCAGTATTTT.

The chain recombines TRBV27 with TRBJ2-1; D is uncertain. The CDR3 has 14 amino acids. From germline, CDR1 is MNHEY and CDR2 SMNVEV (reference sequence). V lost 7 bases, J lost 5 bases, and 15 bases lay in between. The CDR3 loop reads CASKSPGSNNEQFF. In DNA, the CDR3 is TGTGCCAGCAAATCCCCCGGGTCTAACAATGAGCAGTTCTTC.

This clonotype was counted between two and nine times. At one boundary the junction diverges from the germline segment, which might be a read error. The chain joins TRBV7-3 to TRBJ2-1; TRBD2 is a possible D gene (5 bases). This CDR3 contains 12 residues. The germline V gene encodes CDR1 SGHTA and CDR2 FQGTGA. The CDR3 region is CASSLRAGEQFF. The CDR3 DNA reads TGTGCCAGCAGTTTAAGGGCGGGTGAGCAGTTCTTC.

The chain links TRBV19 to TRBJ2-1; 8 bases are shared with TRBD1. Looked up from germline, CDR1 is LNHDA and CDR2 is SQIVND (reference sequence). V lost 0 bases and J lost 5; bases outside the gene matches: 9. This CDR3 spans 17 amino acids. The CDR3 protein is CASSIDSFQGANNEQFF. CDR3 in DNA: TGTGCCAGTAGTATAGATAGCTTTCAGGGGGCTAACAATGAGCAGTTCTTC.

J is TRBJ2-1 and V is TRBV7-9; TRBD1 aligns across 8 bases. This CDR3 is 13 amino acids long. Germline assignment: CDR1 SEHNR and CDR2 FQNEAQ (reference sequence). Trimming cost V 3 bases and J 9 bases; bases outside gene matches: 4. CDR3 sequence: CASSFGQGVEQFF. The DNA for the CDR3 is TGTGCCAGCAGCTTTGGACAGGGTGTTGAGCAGTTCTTC. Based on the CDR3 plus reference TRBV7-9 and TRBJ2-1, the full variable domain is DTGVSQNPRHKITKRGQNVTFRCDPISEHNRLYWYRQTLGQGPEFLTYFQNEAQLEKSRLLSDRFSAERPKGSFSTLEIQRTEQGDSAMYLCASSFGQGVEQFFGPGTRLTVL.

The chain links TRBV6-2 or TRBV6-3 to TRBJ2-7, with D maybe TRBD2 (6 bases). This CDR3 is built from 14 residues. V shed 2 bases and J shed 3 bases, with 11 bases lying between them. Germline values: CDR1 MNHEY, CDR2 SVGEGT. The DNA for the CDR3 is TGTGCCAGCAGTTACGGCGGGAATCGCTACGAGCAGTACTTC. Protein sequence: CASSYGGNRYEQYF.

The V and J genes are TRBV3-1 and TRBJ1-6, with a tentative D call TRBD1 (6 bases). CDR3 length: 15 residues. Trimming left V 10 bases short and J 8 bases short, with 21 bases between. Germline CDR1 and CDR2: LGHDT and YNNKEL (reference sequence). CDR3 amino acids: CATCQGQQGHSPLHF. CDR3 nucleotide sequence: TGTGCCACCTGCCAAGGCCAGCAGGGGCATTCACCCCTCCACTTT. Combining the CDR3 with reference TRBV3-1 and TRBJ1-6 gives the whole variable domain DTAVSQTPKYLVTQMGNDKSIKCEQNLGHDTMYWYKQDSKKFLKIMFSYNNKELIINETVPNRFSPKSPDKAHLNLHINSLELGDSAVYFCATCQGQQGHSPLHFGNGTRLTVT.

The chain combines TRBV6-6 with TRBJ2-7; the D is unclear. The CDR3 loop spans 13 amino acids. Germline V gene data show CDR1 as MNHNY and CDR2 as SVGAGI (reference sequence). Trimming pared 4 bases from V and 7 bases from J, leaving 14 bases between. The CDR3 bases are TGTGCCAGCAGTTCACTACGAGTAGGGGAGCAGTACTTC. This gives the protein CASSSLRVGEQYF.

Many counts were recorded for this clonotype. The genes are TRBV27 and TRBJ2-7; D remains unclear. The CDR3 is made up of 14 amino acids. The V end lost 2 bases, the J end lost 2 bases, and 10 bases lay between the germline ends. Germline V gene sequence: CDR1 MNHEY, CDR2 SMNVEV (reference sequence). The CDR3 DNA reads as TGTGCCAGCAGTTTAAGTGTCGCAACCTACGAGCAGTACTTC. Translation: CASSLSVATYEQYF.

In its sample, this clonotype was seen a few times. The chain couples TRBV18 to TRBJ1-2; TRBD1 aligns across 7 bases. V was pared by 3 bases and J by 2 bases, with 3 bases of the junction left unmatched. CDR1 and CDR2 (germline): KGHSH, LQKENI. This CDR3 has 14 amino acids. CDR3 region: CASSPRDRNYGYTF. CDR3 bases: TGTGCCAGCTCACCTAGGGACAGAAACTATGGCTACACCTTC.